Listed below are T cell receptor beta chains from one sample, sequenced in a study of T cells after posttransplantation cyclophosphamide. TCRdb keeps only in-frame clones here, not all; method: immunoSEQ multiplex PCR. The sample has roughly 19,000 clones; 87% are singletons. The sequences come from PBMCs, collected after allogeneic stem cell transplant with posttransplant cyclophosphamide. The receptors stem from a female patient aged 40-49 years who received an allogeneic stem cell transplant from a related donor, was CMV-positive, and had no GVHD. Some T cells may have originated in the graft donor. Each CDR3 is given with its conserved first and last residue. D genes are given only for firm matches. Expanded clones get a size class; other rows say once, few or many, or leave the size out.

>TRBJ2-6|.|TRBV11-2|.
CASSPMRGFPSGANVLTF
TGTGCCAGCAGCCCTATGAGAGGTTTCCCCTCTGGGGCCAACGTCCTGACTTTC
>TRBJ2-7|.|TRBV4-3|TRBD1
CASSQERTGLYEQYF
TGCGCCAGCAGCCAAGAAAGGACAGGGCTGTACGAGCAGTACTTC
>TRBJ2-7|.|TRBV25-1|.
CASSQRQGLTYEQYF
TGTGCCAGCAGCCAACGACAGGGACTGACCTACGAGCAGTACTTC
>TRBJ1-1|.|TRBV6-1|.
CASSETGMNTEAFF
TGTGCCAGCAGTGAAACAGGGATGAACACTGAAGCTTTCTTT
>TRBJ2-1|.|TRBV9|.
CASSPRGQYNEQFF
TGTGCCAGCAGCCCCAGAGGGCAATACAATGAGCAGTTCTTC
>TRBJ2-3|.|TRBV9|TRBD2
CASSLRLAGWTDTQYF
TGTGCCAGCAGCCTCCGACTAGCGGGATGGACAGATACGCAGTATTTT
>TRBJ1-5|.|TRBV2|TRBD1
CASTGTGGATNQPQHF
TGTGCCAGCACCGGGACAGGGGGCGCGACCAATCAGCCCCAGCATTTT
>TRBJ2-7|.|TRBV7-8|.
CASSLRRAYEQYF
TGTGCCAGCAGCCTCCGCAGGGCCTACGAGCAGTACTTC
>TRBJ1-5|.|TRBV7-9|.
CASSLLGQADQPQHF
TGTGCCAGCAGCTTATTGGGCCAGGCAGATCAGCCCCAGCATTTT
>TRBJ2-1|.|TRBV7-9|.
CASSLKGDRYNEQFF
TGTGCCAGCAGCCTAAAAGGCGACAGGTACAATGAGCAGTTCTTC
>TRBJ2-7|.|TRBV5-4|.
CASSLDRLYEQYF
TGTGCCAGCAGCTTGGACAGACTATACGAGCAGTACTTC
>TRBJ2-5|.|TRBV29-1|TRBD2
CSVIAGGAETQYF
TGCAGCGTGATAGCGGGAGGTGCCGAGACCCAGTACTTC
>TRBJ1-1|.|TRBV5-4|TRBD1
CASSLEGQGRTEAFF
TGTGCCAGCAGCTTGGAGGGACAGGGGCGCACTGAAGCTTTCTTT
>TRBJ1-2|few|TRBV7-2|TRBD1
CASSLGRTGDSYGYTF
TGTGCCAGCAGCTTAGGACGGACAGGAGATTCCTATGGCTACACCTTC
>TRBJ2-1|.|TRBV10-3|TRBD2
CAAKEREGGNEQFF
TGTGCCGCCAAAGAGCGGGAGGGAGGCAATGAGCAGTTCTTC
>TRBJ1-5|.|TRBV30|TRBD1
CAWSIGTGGGQPQHF
TGTGCCTGGAGTATCGGGACAGGGGGCGGGCAGCCCCAGCATTTT
>TRBJ2-7|.|TRBV7-2|TRBD2
CASSYGLESGEQYF
TGTGCCAGCAGCTACGGACTAGAGTCGGGCGAGCAGTACTTC
>TRBJ1-5|.|TRBV7-8|.
CASSIGGGPGNQPQHF
TGTGCCAGCAGCATAGGGGGGGGGCCCGGTAATCAGCCCCAGCATTTT
>TRBJ2-7|.|TRBV6-1|TRBD1
CASSEGQWHYEQYF
TGTGCCAGCAGTGAGGGACAGTGGCACTACGAGCAGTACTTC
>TRBJ1-1|.|TRBV9|.
CASSVERAGYGVNTEAFF
TGTGCCAGCAGCGTAGAAAGGGCAGGGTATGGTGTGAACACTGAAGCTTTCTTT
>TRBJ2-1|.|TRBV28|TRBD2
CASTGLAGYNEQFF
TGTGCCAGTACGGGACTAGCGGGATACAATGAGCAGTTCTTC
>TRBJ2-2|.|TRBV14|.
CASSQELVTYSNTGELFF
TGTGCCAGCAGCCAAGAACTCGTTACTTACTCGAACACCGGGGAGCTGTTTTTT
>TRBJ2-3|.|TRBV28|TRBD1
CATDGLGQGHDTQYF
TGTGCCACCGACGGGTTGGGACAGGGTCACGATACGCAGTATTTT